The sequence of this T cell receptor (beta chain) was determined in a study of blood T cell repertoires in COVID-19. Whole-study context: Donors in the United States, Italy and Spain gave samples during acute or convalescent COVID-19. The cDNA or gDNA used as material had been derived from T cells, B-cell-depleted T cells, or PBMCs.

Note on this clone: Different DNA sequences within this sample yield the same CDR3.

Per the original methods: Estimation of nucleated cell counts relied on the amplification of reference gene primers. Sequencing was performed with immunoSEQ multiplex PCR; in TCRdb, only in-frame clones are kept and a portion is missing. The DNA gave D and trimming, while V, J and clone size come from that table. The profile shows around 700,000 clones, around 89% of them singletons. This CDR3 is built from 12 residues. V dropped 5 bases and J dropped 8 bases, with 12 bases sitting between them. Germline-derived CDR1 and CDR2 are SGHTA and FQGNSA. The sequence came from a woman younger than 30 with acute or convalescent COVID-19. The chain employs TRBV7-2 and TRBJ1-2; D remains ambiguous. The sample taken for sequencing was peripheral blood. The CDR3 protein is CASSPGGGGYTF. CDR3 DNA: TGTGCCAGCAGCCCAGGAGGAGGAGGCTACACCTTC.